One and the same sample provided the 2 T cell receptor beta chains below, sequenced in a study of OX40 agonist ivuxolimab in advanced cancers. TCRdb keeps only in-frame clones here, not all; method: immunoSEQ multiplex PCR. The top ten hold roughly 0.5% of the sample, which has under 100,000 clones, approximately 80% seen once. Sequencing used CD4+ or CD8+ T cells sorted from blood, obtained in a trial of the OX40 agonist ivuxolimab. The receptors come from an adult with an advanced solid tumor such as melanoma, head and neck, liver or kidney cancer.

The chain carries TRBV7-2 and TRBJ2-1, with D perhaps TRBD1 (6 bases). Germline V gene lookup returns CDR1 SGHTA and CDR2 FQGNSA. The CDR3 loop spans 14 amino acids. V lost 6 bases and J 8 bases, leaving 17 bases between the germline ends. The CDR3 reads CASRRRGSGDEQFF. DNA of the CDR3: TGTGCCAGCAGACGTAGGGGGTCTGGGGATGAGCAGTTCTTC.

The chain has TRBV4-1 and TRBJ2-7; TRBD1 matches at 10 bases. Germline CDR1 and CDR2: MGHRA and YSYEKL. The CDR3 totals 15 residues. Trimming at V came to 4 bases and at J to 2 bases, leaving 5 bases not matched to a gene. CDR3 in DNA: TGCGCCAGCAGCCGAGGAGACAGGGGGCCCTACGAGCAGTACTTC. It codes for CASSRGDRGPYEQYF.